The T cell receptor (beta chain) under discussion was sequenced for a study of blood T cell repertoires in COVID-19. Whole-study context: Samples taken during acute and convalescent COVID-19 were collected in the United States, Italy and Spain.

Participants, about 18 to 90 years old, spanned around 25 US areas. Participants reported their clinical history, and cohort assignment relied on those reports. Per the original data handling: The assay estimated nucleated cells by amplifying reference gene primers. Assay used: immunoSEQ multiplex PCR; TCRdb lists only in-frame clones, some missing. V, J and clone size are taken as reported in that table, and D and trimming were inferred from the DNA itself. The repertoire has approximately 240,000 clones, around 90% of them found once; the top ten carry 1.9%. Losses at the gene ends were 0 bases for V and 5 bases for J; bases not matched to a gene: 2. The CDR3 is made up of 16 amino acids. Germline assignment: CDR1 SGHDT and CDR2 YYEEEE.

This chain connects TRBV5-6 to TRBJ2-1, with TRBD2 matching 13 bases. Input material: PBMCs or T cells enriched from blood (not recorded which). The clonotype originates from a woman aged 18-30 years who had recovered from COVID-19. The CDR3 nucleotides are TGTGCCAGCAGCTTGGGACTAGCGGGAGGAAACAATGAGCAGTTCTTC. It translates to CASSLGLAGGNNEQFF.